These 7 T cell receptor beta chains share one sample of origin, sequenced in a study of cytomegalovirus exposure and HLA in healthy donors. TCRdb keeps only in-frame clones here, not all; method: immunoSEQ multiplex PCR. The sample has approximately 230,000 clones; about 90% are singletons. Sequencing input: PBMCs. The receptor set was obtained from a man between 18 and 29 years old in good health and CMV-seropositive.

V and J are TRBV27 and TRBJ2-7; TRBD2 aligns across 7 bases. Germline V gene data show CDR1 as MNHEY and CDR2 as SMNVEV (reference sequence). V lost 10 bases, J lost 6 bases, and 9 bases stayed unmatched. There are 12 residues in the CDR3. In nucleotides, the CDR3 is TGTGCCACCTACGGGGGGAGCGGCGAGCAGTACTTC. Its protein is CATYGGSGEQYF.

This clone was seen only once. The chain links TRBV6-5 to TRBJ1-2; D unclear. V gave up 3 bases and J gave up 7 bases, with 6 bases separating them. Germline CDR1 and CDR2: MNHEY and SVGAGI. The length of the CDR3 is 11 residues. CDR3 DNA sequence: TGTGCCAGCAGTTATGGGGTTGGCTACACCTTC. It translates to CASSYGVGYTF.

This chain links TRBV29-1 with TRBJ2-2; no definite D call. The CDR3 covers 14 residues. Germline CDR1 is SQVTM and CDR2 is ANQGSEA. Trimming pared 2 bases from V and 2 bases from J, leaving 9 bases between. In DNA form, the CDR3 reads TGCAGCGTTGAACTTGGGTTTAACACCGGGGAGCTGTTTTTT. It translates to CSVELGFNTGELFF.

This chain joins TRBV6-6 and TRBJ2-7; TRBD2 matches at 10 bases. Per germline, CDR1 MNHNY and CDR2 SVGAGI (reference sequence). The length of the CDR3 is 12 residues. V lost 10 bases and J lost 4; bases outside the gene matches: 4. The CDR3 DNA is TGTGCCACAGGGACTAGCGTGTACGAGCAGTACTTC. Encoded protein: CATGTSVYEQYF.

J is TRBJ2-3 and V is TRBV6-5; D possibly matches TRBD1 or TRBD2 (5 bases each). V lost 4 bases, J lost 1 base, and 15 bases lay in between. The length of the CDR3 is 16 residues. Germline assignment: CDR1 MNHEY and CDR2 SVGAGI. This CDR3 is CASSWGLGKGTDTQYF. In DNA form, the CDR3 reads TGTGCCAGCAGTTGGGGGTTGGGGAAGGGCACAGATACGCAGTATTTT.

This rearrangement joins TRBV13 to TRBJ2-7, with TRBD2 matching 10 bases. Germline CDR1 is PRHDT and CDR2 is FYEKMQ (reference sequence). The V gene end was trimmed by 2 bases and the J gene end by 7 bases; junction bases not matched to a gene: 8. This CDR3 has 15 residues. The CDR3 loop reads CASSLRASGSWEQYF. Written as DNA, the CDR3 is TGTGCCAGCAGCTTACGGGCTAGCGGGAGTTGGGAGCAGTACTTC.

The rearrangement joins TRBV29-1 to TRBJ1-2; 7 bases are shared with TRBD1. Germline values: CDR1 SQVTM, CDR2 ANQGSEA. Trimming took 6 bases from V and 2 from J; bases not matched to a gene: 6. CDR3 length: 13 amino acids. The CDR3 nucleotides read TGCAGCGTGACGGACAGGCTGAACTATGGCTACACCTTC. Its protein is CSVTDRLNYGYTF.